This TCR beta chain derives from a study of cytomegalovirus exposure and HLA in healthy donors (dated by TCRdb to about 2017). As for the study more broadly: In an earlier analysis of approximately 500 of the donors, less than 350 Gb of sequence data and 117 million unique TCR beta sequences from approximately 180 million T cells were reported. An early release that covered several hundred HLA-typed donors contained around 300 gigabases of sequencing data and roughly 84 million unique TCR sequences. Of the roughly 400 genotyped donors, 81% were placed in the genetic ancestry cluster associated with self-reported Caucasian donors. The aim of the study was to test whether cataloging public T cell receptors could identify signatures of past pathogen exposure. The study used immunosequencing to profile the T cell repertoires of about 670 subjects and linked those repertoires to cytomegalovirus serostatus. In addition to the first cohort of around 670 subjects, a separate validation cohort of 130 or so different subjects was used. To predict cytomegalovirus infection status, the study combined high-throughput TCR immunosequencing, statistical association of individual TCRs with disease status, and machine learning. A later analysis re-examined previously published TCR beta repertoires from several hundred donors and added high-resolution HLA genotyping to investigate patterns of TCR occurrence. Rather than using new phenotypic data, the later analysis identified candidate immune exposures from TCR beta sequences and from how often those sequences occurred across donors. To decide whether each TCR beta V gene segment behaved as functional or pseudogenic, an earlier analysis of some 600 of the donors relied on high-throughput TCR beta sequencing. Donor age, sex, ethnicity and CMV serostatus were compiled together with the repertoire data. Genome-wide SNP genotypes for about 55% of the roughly 670 donors were used in a later genetic analysis, which treated that subset as a discovery cohort. Every discovery cohort repertoire had been produced on one sequencing platform. HLA typing covered class I and class II loci at four-digit resolution. The number of donors typed differed by locus, with about 629-640 for A, B, C, DRB1 and DQB1, 522 for DQA1, nearly 610 for DPA1, and approximately 470 for DPB1. About five DR-DQ haplotypes were handled as single units for association and clustering because linkage in the cohort was strong. On average, 235,054 unique TCR beta nucleotide sequences were sequenced per donor among some 420 genotyped donors of the cohort, with 15% to 20% of those sequences being non-productive. Overall study results and their limits: The classifier was reported to diagnose cytomegalovirus status with high specificity and sensitivity in both the original and validation cohorts. For the cohort, immune exposure information was limited to CMV serostatus. Presence/absence analyses assumed roughly uniform sequencing depth across donors, an assumption that may not hold. At a false discovery rate of 0.05, a later analysis linked fewer than 20,000 TCR beta sequences to specific HLA alleles. In a later analysis, most CMV-associated TCR beta chains were found to appear HLA-restricted, with HLA associations seemingly driven largely by CMV exposure. Compared with the 666-donor mean, donors in an Asian-associated ancestry cluster had fewer N-insertions in productive TCRs, according to a later genetic analysis. Correlated functional status among segregating V segments might reflect linkage disequilibrium, but an unknown experimental factor could not be ruled out. A further reported finding was that TCR beta sequences accurately predicted the HLA-A and HLA-B alleles for most subjects in the first cohort. The earlier analysis of approximately 590 of the donors excluded 15 to 20 rarely observed V segments, including chromosome 9 orphons, because counts were too low. Compared with equally common non-associated chains, HLA-associated TCR beta chains in a later analysis were more clonally expanded and had lower generation probabilities. Because HLA typing was unavailable for some donors at each locus, only the typed subset was used in association tests. In vitro tests confirmed that a few of the cytomegalovirus-associated TCR beta chains recognize cytomegalovirus antigens. According to a later analysis, TCR association rates differed among HLA loci, with DRB1 alleles showing the most associated TCRs and HLA-C alleles showing the fewest. The sequencing pipeline was judged likely to have produced a cluster of highly shared sequence variants as a technical artifact. In an earlier analysis of approximately 600 of the donors, most TCR beta V segments were observed in productive rearrangements about 87% or about 30% of the time, broadly matching IMGT annotations. According to the authors, the approach could potentially be generalized to other disease states and immunological phenotypes. In the study, about 150 TCR beta chains were listed as associated with cytomegalovirus. An association between a missense DCLRE1C variant and V-gene and J-gene trimming of TCR beta chains was found in a later genetic analysis and replicated in an independent cohort. The 87-base-pair reads could not distinguish some IMGT-functional V segments, including TRBV6-2 and TRBV6-3, so those segments were excluded. Most TCR sequences were seen in very few donors, while some public TCRs were found in many individuals. Several of the top co-occurrence clusters appeared to be linked to parvovirus B19, influenza, CMV and Epstein-Barr virus, according to a later analysis. In this cohort, only TCR beta chains were sequenced, and detectable features were limited by the absence of alpha or paired-chain data. Assigning TCR associations to individual alleles was difficult when HLA alleles, especially DR and DQ, strongly co-occurred.

The library relied on the immunoSEQ multiplex PCR assay. For the multiplex PCR, a mixture combining 60 forward primers for TCR Vbeta segments and 13 reverse primers for TCR Jbeta segments was used. Amplification of the CDR3 region of rearranged TCR beta genes was performed with a multiplex PCR assay on genomic DNA. On the Illumina HiSeq System, the amplified TCR beta libraries were sequenced as 87-base-pair reads. Turning to the authors' computational methods: In a later analysis, some 80 million unique TCR beta chains were counted across the 500 to 850 repertoires, and approximately 11 million of these chains were shared by at least two donors. Raw reads were error-corrected and collapsed into unique sequences with a nearest-neighbor algorithm that merged closely related sequences to remove PCR and sequencing errors. Alignment of CDR3 sequences to IMGT reference sequences was used to assign V, D and J gene segments. For a sequence to be retained, a match of at least six nucleotides was required to both a V gene segment and a J gene segment. Rearrangements were classified as productive when the CDR3 lacked stop codons and remained in frame with V and J, and all other rearrangements were classified as non-productive. Following IMGT convention, CDR3 was defined as the stretch from the second conserved V-encoded cysteine up to the conserved J-encoded phenylalanine. Sequences without an unambiguous match to a single V gene segment were excluded from the earlier analysis of 450 to 650 of the donors. An earlier analysis of fewer than 650 of the donors classified V segments as functional when productive rearrangements were above 56.7% and as segregating when the standard deviation between donors was above 5%. A statistical classification framework was built for diagnosing cytomegalovirus status from the catalog of TCR beta chain sequences. V and J gene assignment, in a later analysis, came from comparing TCR nucleotide sequences with IMGT/GENE-DB human TR gene sequences. In a later analysis, CDR3 sequences and most-parsimonious VDJ recombination scenarios were assigned using the TCRdist pipeline. In a later analysis, each TCR beta chain was defined by its CDR3 amino acid sequence together with its V-gene family, and reads lacking a unique V-gene family were excluded. As a way to deal with suspected cross-contamination and a sequencing artifact, a later analysis dropped roughly 600 nucleotide sequences that were highly shared and had low generation probability. A later analysis calculated a clonal expansion index for each public chain from normalized within-repertoire ranks of inferred template counts. In a later analysis, generation probabilities were computed using a VDJ recombination model fitted to out-of-frame rearrangements, and the results were checked against IGoR. Hypergeometric tests were used in a later analysis to score TCR-TCR, TCR-HLA and TCR-CMV co-occurrence, with a repertoire-size bias correction applied to the TCR pairs. False discovery rates were estimated in a later analysis by permuting HLA or CMV assignments 20 times. In a later analysis, co-occurring TCRs were grouped using DBSCAN, with TCRdist sequence similarity added in when clustering inside HLA-allele-positive subsets. For co-occurrence clustering, repertoires with fewer than 30,000 or more than 120,000 public chains were excluded, along with about five repertoires with anomalous nucleotide sharing. The source is immuneACCESS, and TCRdb retained only in-frame sequences with V and J called. Part of the clones is not carried over; for the studies checked, unresolved V genes explain less than half of this, and the remainder is unexplained. The V and J calls and clone size come from that table; D and trimming were worked out from the DNA. The sample profile shows over 150,000 clones; about four fifths of them were found once. 1% of the sample lies in the top ten.

The germline V gene (reference sequence) sets CDR1 to LNHDA and CDR2 to SQIVND. From the cysteine up to the phenylalanine, the CDR3 has a length of 13 residues. This entry keeps only the CDR3 DNA: 39 bases, framed from base 1. At the junction V is shortened by 4 bases and J by 5 bases, with 11 bases in between. Remarks on this clone: The target of this receptor is not known. No much larger clonotype is one base removed from it; base qualities were not supplied.

The cohort consisted of approximately 690 healthy bone marrow donors. At the time of sampling, every cohort member was nominally healthy, though immune exposures that went unrecorded were likely present. The donor was CMV seropositive and belonged to the group of some 290 seropositive cohort members. A peripheral blood sample was collected from each donor, and TCR beta sequencing was performed on peripheral blood mononuclear cells. Genomic DNA was extracted from the blood cell samples with the Qiagen DNeasy Blood Extraction Kit. The V and J genes are TRBV19 and TRBJ2-5; there is no confident call for the D gene. The TCR sequence derives from a woman between 50 and 59 years old in good health and CMV-seropositive. Sequencing was carried out using PBMCs. The sequenced DNA is TGTGCCAGTAGTAGAAACCCCGGGGAGACCCAGTACTTC. Translation gives CASSRNPGETQYF.